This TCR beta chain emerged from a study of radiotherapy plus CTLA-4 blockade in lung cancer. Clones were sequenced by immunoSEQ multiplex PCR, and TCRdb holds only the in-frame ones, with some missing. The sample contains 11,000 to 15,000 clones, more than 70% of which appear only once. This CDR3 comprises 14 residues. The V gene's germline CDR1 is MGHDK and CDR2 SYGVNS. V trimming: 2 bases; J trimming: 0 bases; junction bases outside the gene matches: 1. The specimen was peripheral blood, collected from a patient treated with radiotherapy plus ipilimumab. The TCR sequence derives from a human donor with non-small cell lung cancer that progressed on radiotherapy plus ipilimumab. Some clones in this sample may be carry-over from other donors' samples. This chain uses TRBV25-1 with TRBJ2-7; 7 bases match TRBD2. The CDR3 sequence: CASSELADSYEQYF. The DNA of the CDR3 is TGTGCCAGCAGTGAACTAGCGGACTCCTACGAGCAGTACTTC.